A selection of T cell receptor beta chains follows, all from one sample in a study of cytomegalovirus exposure and HLA in healthy donors. Clones were sequenced by immunoSEQ multiplex PCR, and TCRdb holds only the in-frame ones, with some missing. The data show 200,000 or so clones, more than 75% seen once. Sequencing was done on a sample of PBMCs. These receptors were obtained from a woman under 30 in good health and CMV-seropositive. Each CDR3 is given with its conserved first and last residue. Fields, in order: J gene, D gene, V gene, clone size, CDR3 DNA, CDR3 protein. The D gene is left open where the match is weak. Rows may omit the clone size; those that give it use once, few, many or a size class.

TRBJ2-1	TRBD2	TRBV6-4	many	TGTGCCAGCAGTGTTACCGGGACTAGCGGGAGTGATGAGCAGTTCTTC	CASSVTGTSGSDEQFF
TRBJ1-4	TRBD1	TRBV4-1	.	TGCGCCAGCAGCCAAGGGGACAGAAATGAAAAACTGTTTTTT	CASSQGDRNEKLFF
TRBJ1-2	.	TRBV9	.	TGTGCCAGCAGCGACGTGACAGGCAACTATGGCTACACCTTC	CASSDVTGNYGYTF
TRBJ1-1	.	TRBV7-9	.	TGTGCCAGCAGTTCGACGGGGAGGGCGGCGTTGAACACTGAAGCTTTCTTT	CASSSTGRAALNTEAFF
TRBJ1-2	TRBD1	TRBV2	few	TGTGCCAGCAGTGGGACAGGTGTCTATGGCTACACCTTC	CASSGTGVYGYTF
TRBJ2-2	.	TRBV5-1	once	TGCGCCAGTAGCCTAGCGAGGATTCTCACCGGGGAGCTGTTTTTT	CASSLARILTGELFF
TRBJ1-2	.	TRBV29-1	.	TGCAGCGTTGATGGGCCGGGACATGCTAACTATGGCTACACCTTC	CSVDGPGHANYGYTF
TRBJ2-2	TRBD2	TRBV15	.	TGTGCCACCAGCAGAGATAGCGGGATGAACACCGGGGAGCTGTTTTTT	CATSRDSGMNTGELFF
TRBJ1-3	.	TRBV6-5	.	TGTGCCAGCAGCCGGGGTCACTCTGGAAACACCATATATTTT	CASSRGHSGNTIYF
TRBJ2-7	TRBD1	TRBV11-2	.	TGTGCCAGCAGCTTCTTCCGGGACAGGTCCTCCTACGAGCAGTACTTC	CASSFFRDRSSYEQYF
TRBJ1-3	TRBD1	TRBV6-5	.	TGTGCCAGCAGTACGGACAGGGGGATTCTAAACACCATATATTTT	CASSTDRGILNTIYF
TRBJ2-5	TRBD2	TRBV29-1	once	TGCAGCGTTGAAAGGTGGACTAGCCTAAAGACCCAGTACTTC	CSVERWTSLKTQYF
TRBJ2-7	.	TRBV27	.	TGTGCCAGCAGTTTATCCGCGGAGGCCTACGAGCAGTACTTC	CASSLSAEAYEQYF
TRBJ1-1	.	TRBV6-5	.	TGTGCCAGCAGCTCCAGGGACCGCGCGGGGGCTTTCTTT	CASSSRDRAGAFF
TRBJ2-7	.	TRBV4-2	once	TGTGCCAGCAGCCAAGCGGTCTCCCCCTCCTACGAGCAGTACTTC	CASSQAVSPSYEQYF
TRBJ1-1	TRBD1	TRBV9	.	TGTGCCAGCAGCGCCTCGGACAGGGGAAGAACTGAAGCTTTCTTT	CASSASDRGRTEAFF
TRBJ2-7	TRBD2	TRBV25-1	.	TGTGCCAGCACCGGGGGGGCAGGGGCGCCTTATGGCGAGCAGTACTTC	CASTGGAGAPYGEQYF
TRBJ2-1	TRBD2	TRBV11-2	once	TGTGCCAGCAGCGTTAGCGGGAGCTCCTACAATGAGCAGTTCTTC	CASSVSGSSYNEQFF
TRBJ2-7	.	TRBV11-2	.	TGTGCCAGCAGCCCGTCCGACAGAAGAGTATATTACGAGCAGTACTTC	CASSPSDRRVYYEQYF
TRBJ1-3	.	TRBV9	few	TGTGCCAGCAGCGTAACCCCAGGTGTAAACACCATATATTTT	CASSVTPGVNTIYF
TRBJ2-7	.	TRBV6-6	many	TGTGCCAGCAGTTCCAGGGGGGTAGCGGGGAAGTACTTC	CASSSRGVAGKYF
TRBJ2-3	TRBD1	TRBV28	once	TGTGCCAGCAGTTGGACAGGGGGTTTAACAGATACGCAGTATTTT	CASSWTGGLTDTQYF
TRBJ2-7	TRBD2	TRBV7-8	.	TGTGCCAGCAGCTTAGGACTAGCGGGAGGAGCAACCTACGAGCAGTACTTC	CASSLGLAGGATYEQYF
TRBJ1-2	TRBD1	TRBV28	.	TGTGCCAGCAGTTACAGGGGTGGCTACACCTTC	CASSYRGGYTF
TRBJ1-2	.	TRBV28	.	TGTGCCAGCAGTTTGGTAGGGGTTACTAACTATGGCTACACCTTC	CASSLVGVTNYGYTF
TRBJ1-5	.	TRBV25-1	.	TGTGCCAGCAGTGAATCCGGGGATCAGCCCCAGCATTTT	CASSESGDQPQHF
TRBJ1-1	TRBD1	TRBV9	.	TGTGCCAGCAGCTATAGGGGGCAGGAGTTAAGCACTGAAGCTTTCTTT	CASSYRGQELSTEAFF
TRBJ2-7	.	TRBV7-2	.	TGTGCCAGCAGCTTATTTCTGGGAGACGGTTTGTCCTACGAGCAGTACTTC	CASSLFLGDGLSYEQYF
TRBJ2-1	TRBD2	TRBV19	few	TGTGCCAGTAGTATTCGGGGACTAGCGGGAATAAATGAGCAGTTCTTC	CASSIRGLAGINEQFF
TRBJ2-3	.	TRBV5-1	.	TGCGCCAGCACCCCGTCGCAGGGGCGATACACAGATACGCAGTATTTT	CASTPSQGRYTDTQYF
TRBJ2-5	TRBD2	TRBV2	.	TGTGCCAGCAGTGGGTCTCTAGCGGGAGAGACCCAGTACTTC	CASSGSLAGETQYF
TRBJ2-7	TRBD2	TRBV2	.	TGTGCCAGTAGAACTAGCGGACCAACCTACGAGCAGTACTTC	CASRTSGPTYEQYF
TRBJ1-3	TRBD1	TRBV9	few	TGTGCCAGCAGCACCCGACAGGGGGACACTGGAAACACCATATATTTT	CASSTRQGDTGNTIYF
TRBJ2-1	.	TRBV28	.	TGTGCCAGCAGTTTTCGGGAACGGCTTTACAATGAGCAGTTCTTC	CASSFRERLYNEQFF
TRBJ1-1	.	TRBV9	.	TGTGCCAGCAGCGTAGGACAGCTGACAATGAACACTGAAGCTTTCTTT	CASSVGQLTMNTEAFF